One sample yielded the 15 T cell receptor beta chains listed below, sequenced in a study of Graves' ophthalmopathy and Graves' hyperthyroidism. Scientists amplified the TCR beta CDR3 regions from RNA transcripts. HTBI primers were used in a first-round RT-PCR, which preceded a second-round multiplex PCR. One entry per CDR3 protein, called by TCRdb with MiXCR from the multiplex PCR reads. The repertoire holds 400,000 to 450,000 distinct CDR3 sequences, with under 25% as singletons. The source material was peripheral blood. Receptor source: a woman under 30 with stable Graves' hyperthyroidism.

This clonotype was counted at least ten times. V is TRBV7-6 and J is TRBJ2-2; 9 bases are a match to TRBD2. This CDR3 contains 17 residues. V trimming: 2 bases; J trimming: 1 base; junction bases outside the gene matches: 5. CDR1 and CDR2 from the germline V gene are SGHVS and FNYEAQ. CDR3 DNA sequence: TGTGCCAGCAGCTTACCCCCTAGCGGGGAGAACACCGGGGAGCTGTTTTTT. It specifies CASSLPPSGENTGELFF.

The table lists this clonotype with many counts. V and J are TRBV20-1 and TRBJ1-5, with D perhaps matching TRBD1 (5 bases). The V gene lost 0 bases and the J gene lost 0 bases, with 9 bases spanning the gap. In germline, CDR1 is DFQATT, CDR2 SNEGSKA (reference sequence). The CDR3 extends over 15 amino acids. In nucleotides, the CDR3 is TGCAGTGCTAGAGATCGGGACTATAGCAATCAGCCCCAGCATTTT. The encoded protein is CSARDRDYSNQPQHF.

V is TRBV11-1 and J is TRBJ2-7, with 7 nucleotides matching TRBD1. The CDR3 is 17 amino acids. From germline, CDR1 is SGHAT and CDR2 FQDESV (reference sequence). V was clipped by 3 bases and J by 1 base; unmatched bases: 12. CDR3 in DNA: TGTGCCAGCAGCTTCGTAGGTACTCGACAGGGATCCTACGAGCAGTACTTC. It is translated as CASSFVGTRQGSYEQYF.

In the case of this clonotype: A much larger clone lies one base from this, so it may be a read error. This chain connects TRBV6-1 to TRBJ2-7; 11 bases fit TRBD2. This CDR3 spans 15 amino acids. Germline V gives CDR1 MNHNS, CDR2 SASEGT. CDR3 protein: CASTTTSGASNEQCF. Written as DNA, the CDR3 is TGTGCCAGCACAACGACTAGCGGGGCTAGTAACGAGCAGTGCTTC.

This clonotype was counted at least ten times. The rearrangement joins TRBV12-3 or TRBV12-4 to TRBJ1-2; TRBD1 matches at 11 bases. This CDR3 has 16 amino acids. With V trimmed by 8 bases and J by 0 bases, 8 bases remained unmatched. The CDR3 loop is CASGTGTGGTNYGYTF. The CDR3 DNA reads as TGTGCCAGCGGAACCGGGACAGGGGGTACTAACTATGGCTACACCTTC.

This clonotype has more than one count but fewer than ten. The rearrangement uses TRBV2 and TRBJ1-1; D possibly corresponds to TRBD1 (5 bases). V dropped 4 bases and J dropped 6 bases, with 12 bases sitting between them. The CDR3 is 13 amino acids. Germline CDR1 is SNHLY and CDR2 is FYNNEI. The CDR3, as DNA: TGTGCCAGCAGTGGGGCCAGGGCCTCTGAAGCTTTCTTT. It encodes CASSGARASEAFF.

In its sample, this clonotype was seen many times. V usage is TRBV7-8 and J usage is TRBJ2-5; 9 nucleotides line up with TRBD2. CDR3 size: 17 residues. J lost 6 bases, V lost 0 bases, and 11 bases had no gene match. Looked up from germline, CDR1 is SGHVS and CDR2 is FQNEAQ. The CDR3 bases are TGTGCCAGCAGCTTAGCGGCGGGAGCGGGAGGCGTAAAGACCCAGTACTTC. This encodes CASSLAAGAGGVKTQYF.

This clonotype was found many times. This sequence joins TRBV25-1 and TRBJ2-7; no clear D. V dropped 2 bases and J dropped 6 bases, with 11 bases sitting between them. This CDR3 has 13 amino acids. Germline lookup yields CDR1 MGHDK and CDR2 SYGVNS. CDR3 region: CASSEPDRSEQYF. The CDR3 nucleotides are TGTGCCAGCAGTGAACCGGACCGTAGCGAGCAGTACTTC.

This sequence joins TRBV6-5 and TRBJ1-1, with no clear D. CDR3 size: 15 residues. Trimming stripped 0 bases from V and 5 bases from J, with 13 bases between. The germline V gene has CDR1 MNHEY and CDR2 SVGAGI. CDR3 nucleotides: TGTGCCAGCAGTTACTCAAGAGGGTTGGGGACTGAAGCTTTCTTT. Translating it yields CASSYSRGLGTEAFF.

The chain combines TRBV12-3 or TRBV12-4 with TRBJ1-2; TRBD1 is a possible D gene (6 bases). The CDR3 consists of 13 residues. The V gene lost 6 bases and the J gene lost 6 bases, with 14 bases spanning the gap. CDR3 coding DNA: TGTGCCAGCAGAAACAGGGTCTCTGATGGCTACACCTTC. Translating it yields CASRNRVSDGYTF.

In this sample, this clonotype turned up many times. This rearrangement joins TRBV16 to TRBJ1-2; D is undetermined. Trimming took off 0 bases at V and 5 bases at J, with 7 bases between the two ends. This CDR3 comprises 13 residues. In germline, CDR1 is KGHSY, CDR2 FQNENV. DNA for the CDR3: TGTGCCAGCAGCCAATCGGTCAGTTATGGCTACACCTTC. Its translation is CASSQSVSYGYTF. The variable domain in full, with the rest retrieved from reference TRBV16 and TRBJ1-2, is GEEVAQTPKHLVRGEGQKAKLYCAPIKGHSYVFWYQQVLKNEFKFLISFQNENVFDETGMPKERFSAKCLPNSPCSLEIQATKLEDSAVYFCASSQSVSYGYTFGSGTRLTVV.

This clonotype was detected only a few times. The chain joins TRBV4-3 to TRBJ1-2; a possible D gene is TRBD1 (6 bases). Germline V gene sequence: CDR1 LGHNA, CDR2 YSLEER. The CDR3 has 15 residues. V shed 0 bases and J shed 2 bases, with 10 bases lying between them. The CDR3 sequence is CASSQDRTANYGYTF. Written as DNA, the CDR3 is TGCGCCAGCAGCCAAGACAGGACAGCCAACTATGGCTACACCTTC.

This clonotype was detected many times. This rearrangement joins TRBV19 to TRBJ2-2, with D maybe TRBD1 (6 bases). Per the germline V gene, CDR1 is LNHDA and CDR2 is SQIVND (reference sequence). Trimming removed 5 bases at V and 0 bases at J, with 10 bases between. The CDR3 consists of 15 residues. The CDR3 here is CASSATGTNTGELFF. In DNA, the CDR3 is TGTGCCAGTAGTGCCACAGGGACGAACACCGGGGAGCTGTTTTTT.

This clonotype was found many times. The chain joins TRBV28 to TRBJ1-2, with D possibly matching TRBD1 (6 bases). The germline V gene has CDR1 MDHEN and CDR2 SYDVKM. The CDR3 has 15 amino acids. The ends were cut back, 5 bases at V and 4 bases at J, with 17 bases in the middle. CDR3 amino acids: CASSLTTGAVYGYTF. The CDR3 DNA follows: TGTGCCAGCAGTCTTACCACGGGGGCTGTCTATGGCTACACCTTC.

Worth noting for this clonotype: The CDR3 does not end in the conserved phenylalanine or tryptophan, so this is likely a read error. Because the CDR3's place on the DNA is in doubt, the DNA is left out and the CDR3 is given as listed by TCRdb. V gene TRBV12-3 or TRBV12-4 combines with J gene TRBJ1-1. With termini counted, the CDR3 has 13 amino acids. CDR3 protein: CASSLLENTEACL.